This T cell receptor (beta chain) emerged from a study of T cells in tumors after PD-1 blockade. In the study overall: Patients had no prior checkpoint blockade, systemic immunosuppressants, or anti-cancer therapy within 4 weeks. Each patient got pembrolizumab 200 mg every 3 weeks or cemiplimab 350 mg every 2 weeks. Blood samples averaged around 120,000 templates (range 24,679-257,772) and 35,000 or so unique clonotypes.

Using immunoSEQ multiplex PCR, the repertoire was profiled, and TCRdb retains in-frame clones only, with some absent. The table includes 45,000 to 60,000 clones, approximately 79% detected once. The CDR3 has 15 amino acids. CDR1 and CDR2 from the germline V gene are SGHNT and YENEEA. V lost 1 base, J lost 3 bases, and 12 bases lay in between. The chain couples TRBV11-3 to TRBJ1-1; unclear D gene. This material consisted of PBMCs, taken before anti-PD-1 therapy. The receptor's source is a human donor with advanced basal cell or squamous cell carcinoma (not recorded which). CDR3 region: CASSLVGGPHTEAFF. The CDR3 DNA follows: TGTGCCAGCAGCTTAGTGGGTGGCCCGCACACTGAAGCTTTCTTT.